Described below is a single T cell receptor beta chain sequence and its context. These data originate in a study of blood T cell repertoires in COVID-19. The J segment lost 4 bases and the V segment lost 0 bases, leaving 5 bases of the junction unmatched. The CDR3 has 16 amino acids. CDR1 is LGHDT and CDR2 is YNNKEL in the germline V gene (reference sequence). Original data processing: Amplified reference gene primers provided the basis for estimating nucleated cell counts. TCRdb's table, derived via immunoSEQ multiplex PCR, lists solely in-frame clones and lacks some. V and J calls and clone size are copied from that table; D and trimming were computed from the DNA. The profile shows about 190,000 clones, roughly 85% of them singletons.

V and J are TRBV3-1 (or the pseudogene TRBV3-2) and TRBJ1-4; 7 bases map to TRBD1. The receptor's source is a woman older than 75 with acute or convalescent COVID-19. The specimen was peripheral blood. The CDR3 nucleotides read TGTGCCAGCAGCCAAGATGGGGACAGCCTTAATGAAAAACTGTTTTTT. Its translation: CASSQDGDSLNEKLFF.